The clone carrying this TCR beta chain was seen a handful of times. Antigen specificity is unknown. There are 12 residues in the CDR3. The germline V gene has CDR1 SQVTM and CDR2 ANQGSEA. The sample is drawn from a study of post-analysis software for immune sequencing data. Whole-study findings and limits: The study found significantly lower normalized Chao1 diversity in multiple sclerosis patients than in controls. Patients showed TRBV5-6, TRBV5-1 and TRBV20-1 among about five TRBV segments more frequent than in controls.

Built from TCR beta cDNA, the libraries had unique molecular identifiers in them. TCRdb recomputed calls from the PCR reads with MiXCR, one row per CDR3 protein. Of hundreds of thousands of distinct CDR3 sequences in the sample, about 57% were seen once. This sequence was found in a girl aged 10 to 17 with multiple sclerosis. The V call is TRBV29-1, the J call TRBJ1-2, with a possible D match to TRBD1 (5 bases). Material: blood. The CDR3 is CTTGGQSVGYTF. CDR3 sequence (DNA): TGCACAACGGGGGGTCAGTCGGTTGGCTACACCTTC.